This T cell receptor (beta chain) was documented in a study of T-cell memory formation after mild COVID-19. The CDR3 is made up of 15 amino acids. V lost 5 bases to trimming and J lost 2 bases, with 13 bases between them. Germline V gene lookup returns CDR1 SGHDT and CDR2 YYEEEE. TCRdb re-derived calls from the 5' RACE reads in MiXCR, one entry per CDR3 protein. In the table there are around 250,000 distinct CDR3 sequences, approximately 16% of which are singletons. The receptor comes from a man aged 18 to 29 who had mild COVID-19 (a few samples of this study predate the infection). Cell type and time point are not known. This rearrangement joins TRBV5-6 to TRBJ2-2; unclear D gene. Sequencing input: PBMCs or a T cell subset sorted from them (not recorded which). The CDR3 sequence is CASSQARDNTGELFF. The DNA for the CDR3 is TGTGCCAGCAGTCAGGCAAGGGATAACACCGGGGAGCTGTTTTTT.